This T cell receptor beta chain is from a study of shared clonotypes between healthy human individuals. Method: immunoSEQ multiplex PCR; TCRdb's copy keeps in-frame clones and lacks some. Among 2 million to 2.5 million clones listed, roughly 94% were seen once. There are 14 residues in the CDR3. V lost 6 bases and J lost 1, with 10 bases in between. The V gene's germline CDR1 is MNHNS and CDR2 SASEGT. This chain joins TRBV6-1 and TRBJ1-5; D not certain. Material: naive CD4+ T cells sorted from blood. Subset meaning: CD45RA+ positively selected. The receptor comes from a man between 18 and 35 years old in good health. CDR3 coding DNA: TGTGCCAGCAGAAGGGTCGGGAGCAATCAGCCCCAGCATTTT. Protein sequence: CASRRVGSNQPQHF.